This TCR beta chain is from a study of blood T cell repertoires in COVID-19. The germline CDR1 and CDR2 sequences are MNHNS and SASEGT. The V gene lost 2 bases and the J gene lost 6 bases, with 14 bases spanning the gap. This CDR3 region has 14 residues. The data were produced by immunoSEQ multiplex PCR, yet TCRdb's version contains in-frame clones alone and is incomplete. The sample includes approximately 270,000 clones, approximately 88% of them seen just once. V usage is TRBV6-1 and J usage is TRBJ2-7; maybe TRBD2 (7 bases). The origin of this receptor is a man aged 50 or older with acute or convalescent COVID-19. Sample: peripheral blood. The CDR3 protein is CASSELAGALEQYF. The CDR3 bases are TGTGCCAGCAGTGAACTTGCGGGGGCCCTCGAGCAGTACTTC.